This TCR beta chain was captured by sequencing in a study of blood T cell repertoires in COVID-19. Study context: T cells, B-cell-depleted T cells, or PBMCs provided the cDNA or gDNA that served as material.

Generated by immunoSEQ multiplex PCR, the TCRdb table keeps only in-frame clones and is missing some. The sample contains 200,000 to 300,000 clones, around 86% of which appear only once. In Seattle, patients joined the study during active infection and were tracked longitudinally. Sequenced input: peripheral blood. This clonotype originated in a woman aged 55-69 years with COVID-19, enrolled during active disease.

The CDR3 reads CASSLTGRDTGELFF. The CDR3 DNA reads TGTGCCAGCAGCTTAACTGGGCGGGACACCGGGGAGCTGTTTTTT. The chain is built from TRBV7-9 and TRBJ2-2; D perhaps matches TRBD2 (5 bases). The CDR3 runs 15 residues. The V gene's germline CDR1 is SEHNR and CDR2 FQNEAQ (reference sequence). V was pared by 2 bases and J by 3 bases, with 10 bases between.